This T cell receptor beta chain was identified in a study of blood T cell repertoires in COVID-19. Study overall: Collection of acute and convalescent COVID-19 samples took place in the United States, Italy and Spain. PBMCs, B-cell-depleted T cells, or T cells were the source of the cDNA or gDNA that made up the material.

Per germline, CDR1 GTSNPN and CDR2 SVGIG (reference sequence). This CDR3 is built from 14 residues. V dropped 5 bases and J dropped 2; count of bases not matched to a gene: 6. Original processing methods: Estimation of nucleated cell counts relied on the amplification of reference gene primers. The assay was immunoSEQ multiplex PCR, and TCRdb's table has in-frame clones only and misses some. That table supplies the V and J calls and clone size; D and trimming were determined from the DNA. Of some 200,000 clones listed, 80% to 85% are singletons. The receptor comes from a woman aged 25 to 45 who had recovered from COVID-19. This chain links TRBV30 with TRBJ1-5, with 7 bases fitting TRBD1. Sequencing was performed on peripheral blood. CDR3 in amino acids: CAWCTGDRNQPQHF. In DNA form, the CDR3 reads TGTGCCTGGTGCACAGGGGACCGCAATCAGCCCCAGCATTTT.